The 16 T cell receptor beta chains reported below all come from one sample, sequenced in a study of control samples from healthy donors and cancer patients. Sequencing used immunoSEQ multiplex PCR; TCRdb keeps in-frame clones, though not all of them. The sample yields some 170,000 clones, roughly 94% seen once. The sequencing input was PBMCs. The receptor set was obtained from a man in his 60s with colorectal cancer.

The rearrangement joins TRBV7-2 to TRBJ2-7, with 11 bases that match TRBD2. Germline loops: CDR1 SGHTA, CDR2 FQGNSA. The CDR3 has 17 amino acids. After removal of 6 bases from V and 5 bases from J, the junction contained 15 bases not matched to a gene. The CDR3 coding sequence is TGTGCCAGCAGTTTTACTAGCGGGGGTTCCGGTAGGCACGAGCAGTACTTC. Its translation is CASSFTSGGSGRHEQYF.

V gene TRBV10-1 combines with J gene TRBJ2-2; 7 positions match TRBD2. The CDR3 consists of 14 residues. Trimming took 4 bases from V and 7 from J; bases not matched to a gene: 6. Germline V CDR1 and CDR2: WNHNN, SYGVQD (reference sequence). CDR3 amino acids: CASSARAGDGELFF. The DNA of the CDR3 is TGCGCCAGCAGTGCTAGGGCGGGGGACGGGGAGCTGTTTTTT.

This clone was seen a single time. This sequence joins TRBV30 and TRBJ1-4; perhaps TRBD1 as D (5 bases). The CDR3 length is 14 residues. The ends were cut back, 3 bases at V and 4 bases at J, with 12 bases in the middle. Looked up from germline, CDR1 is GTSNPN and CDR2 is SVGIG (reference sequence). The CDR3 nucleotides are TGTGCCTGGAGGGGGGTCGGGCGTAATGAAAAACTGTTTTTT. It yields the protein CAWRGVGRNEKLFF.

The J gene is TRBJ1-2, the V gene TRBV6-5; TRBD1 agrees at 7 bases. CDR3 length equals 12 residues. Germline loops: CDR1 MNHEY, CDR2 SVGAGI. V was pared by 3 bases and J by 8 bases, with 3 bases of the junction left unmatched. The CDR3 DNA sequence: TGTGCCAGCAGTTATACAGGGGAGGGCTACACCTTC. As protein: CASSYTGEGYTF.

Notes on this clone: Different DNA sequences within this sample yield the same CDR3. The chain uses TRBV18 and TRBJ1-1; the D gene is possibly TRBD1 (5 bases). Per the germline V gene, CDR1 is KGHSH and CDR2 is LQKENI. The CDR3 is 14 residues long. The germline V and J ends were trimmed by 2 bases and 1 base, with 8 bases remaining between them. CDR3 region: CASSPGQGNTEAFF. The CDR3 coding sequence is TGTGCCAGCTCACCAGGGCAGGGGAACACTGAAGCTTTCTTT. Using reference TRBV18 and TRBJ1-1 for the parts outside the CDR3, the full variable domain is NAGVMQNPRHLVRRRGQEARLRCSPMKGHSHVYWYRQLPEEGLKFMVYLQKENIIDESGMPKERFSAEFPKEGPSILRIQQVVRGDSAAYFCASSPGQGNTEAFFGQGTRLTVV.

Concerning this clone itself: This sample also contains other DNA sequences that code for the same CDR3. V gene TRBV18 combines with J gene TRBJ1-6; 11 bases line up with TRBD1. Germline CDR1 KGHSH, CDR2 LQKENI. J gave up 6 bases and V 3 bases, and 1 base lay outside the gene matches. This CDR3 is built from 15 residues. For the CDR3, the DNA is TGTGCCAGCTCACCTGGGACAGGGGGTAATTCACCCCTCCACTTT. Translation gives CASSPGTGGNSPLHF.

The CDR3 nucleotides are TGTGCCAGCAGCAAAGCGCCCCCCCGAGCCTCCTACGAGCAGTACTTC. This encodes CASSKAPPRASYEQYF. This rearrangement joins TRBV21-1 to TRBJ2-7; whether TRBD2, the table's D call, matches the DNA was not checked. TRBV21-1 is a listed pseudogene. The CDR3 sequence is 16 residues long.

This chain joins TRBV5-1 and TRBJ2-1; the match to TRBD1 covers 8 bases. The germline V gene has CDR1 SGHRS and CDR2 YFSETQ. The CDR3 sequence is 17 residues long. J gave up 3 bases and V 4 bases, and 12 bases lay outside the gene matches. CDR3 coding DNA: TGCGCCAGCAGCCCGAGACCGGGACAGGAAAACTACAATGAGCAGTTCTTC. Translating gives CASSPRPGQENYNEQFF.

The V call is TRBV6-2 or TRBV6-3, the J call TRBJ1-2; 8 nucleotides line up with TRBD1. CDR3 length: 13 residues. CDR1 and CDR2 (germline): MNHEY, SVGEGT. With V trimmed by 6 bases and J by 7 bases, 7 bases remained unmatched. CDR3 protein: CASSLGQGFGYTF. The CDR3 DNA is TGTGCCAGCAGCCTCGGACAGGGTTTTGGCTACACCTTC.

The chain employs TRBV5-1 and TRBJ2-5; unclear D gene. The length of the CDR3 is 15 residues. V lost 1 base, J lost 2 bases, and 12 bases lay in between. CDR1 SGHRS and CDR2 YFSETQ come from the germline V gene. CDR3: CASSLTVISQETQYF. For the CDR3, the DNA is TGCGCCAGCAGCTTGACAGTTATCTCTCAAGAGACCCAGTACTTC.

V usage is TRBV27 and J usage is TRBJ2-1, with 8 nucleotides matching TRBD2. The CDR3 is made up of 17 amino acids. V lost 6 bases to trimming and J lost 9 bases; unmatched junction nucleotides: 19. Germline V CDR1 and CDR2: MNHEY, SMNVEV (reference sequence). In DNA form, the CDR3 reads TGTGCCAGCAGCCCCAGGGGACTAGTCAGATTTAACGGTGAGCAGTTCTTC. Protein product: CASSPRGLVRFNGEQFF.

CDR3 sequence reads: CAWTVRGISGNTIYF. In DNA, the CDR3 is TGTGCCTGGACCGTACGGGGGATCTCTGGAAACACCATATATTTT. The chain combines TRBV30 with TRBJ1-3, with D possibly matching TRBD1 (5 bases). Per the germline V gene, CDR1 is GTSNPN and CDR2 is SVGIG (reference sequence). The germline V and J ends were trimmed by 4 bases and 0 bases, with 13 bases remaining between them. The CDR3 spans 15 residues. Full variable domain (rest looked up from reference TRBV30 and TRBJ1-3): SQTIHQWPATLVQPVGSPLSLECTVEGTSNPNLYWYRQAAGRGLQLLFYSVGIGQISSEVPQNLSASRPQDRQFILSSKKLLLSDSGFYLCAWTVRGISGNTIYFGEGSWLTVV.

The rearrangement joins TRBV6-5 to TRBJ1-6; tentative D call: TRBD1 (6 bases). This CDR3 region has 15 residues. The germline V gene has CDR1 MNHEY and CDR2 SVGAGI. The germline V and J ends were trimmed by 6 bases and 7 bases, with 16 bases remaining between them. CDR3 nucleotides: TGTGCCAGCAGAATTACACAGGGAACGAATTCACCCCTCCACTTT. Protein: CASRITQGTNSPLHF.

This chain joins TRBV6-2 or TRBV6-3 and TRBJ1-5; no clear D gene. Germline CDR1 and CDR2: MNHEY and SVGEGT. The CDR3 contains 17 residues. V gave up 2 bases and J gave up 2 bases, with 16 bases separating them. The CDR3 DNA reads TGTGCCAGCAGTTACGGAGTGGTGCCAAGGGGCAATCAGCCCCAGCATTTT. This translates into CASSYGVVPRGNQPQHF.

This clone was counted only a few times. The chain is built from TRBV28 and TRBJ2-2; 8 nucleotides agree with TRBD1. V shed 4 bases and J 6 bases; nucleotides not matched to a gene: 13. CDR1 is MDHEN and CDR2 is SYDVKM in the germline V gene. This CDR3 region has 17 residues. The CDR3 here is CASSSSYRGESSGELFF. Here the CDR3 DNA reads TGTGCCAGCAGTTCCTCTTACAGGGGGGAGAGCTCCGGGGAGCTGTTTTTT.

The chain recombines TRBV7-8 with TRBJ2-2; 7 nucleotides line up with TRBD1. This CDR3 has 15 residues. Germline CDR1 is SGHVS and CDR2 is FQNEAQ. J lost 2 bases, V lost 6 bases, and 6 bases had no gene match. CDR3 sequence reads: CASSYGQENTGELFF. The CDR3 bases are TGTGCCAGCAGTTACGGACAGGAAAACACCGGGGAGCTGTTTTTT.